These 14 T cell receptor beta chains came from one sample sequenced in a study of blood T cell repertoires in COVID-19. Clones were sequenced by immunoSEQ multiplex PCR, and TCRdb holds only the in-frame ones, with some missing. The table records approximately 69,000 clones, approximately 82% of them present only once. Sequenced material: peripheral blood. The receptors derive from a woman older than 75 with acute or convalescent COVID-19.

The chain carries TRBV6-6 and TRBJ2-1, with 15 bases lining up with TRBD2. Per germline, CDR1 MNHNY and CDR2 SVGAGI (reference sequence). Trimming cost V 5 bases and J 2 bases; bases outside gene matches: 7. This CDR3 is 18 amino acids long. CDR3 region: CASSPGTSGRTTYNEQFF. DNA for the CDR3: TGTGCCAGCAGTCCCGGGACTAGCGGGAGGACAACCTACAATGAGCAGTTCTTC.

This clone was seen more than once but under ten times. The chain combines TRBV5-1 with TRBJ1-2, with TRBD1 matching 8 bases. Germline assignment: CDR1 SGHRS and CDR2 YFSETQ. The CDR3 loop spans 14 amino acids. J lost 6 bases, V lost 0 bases, and 4 bases had no gene match. CDR3 sequence reads: CASSLAQTGDGYTF. The CDR3 DNA reads TGCGCCAGCAGCTTGGCCCAGACAGGGGATGGCTACACCTTC.

The CDR3, as DNA: TGTGCCTGGAGCGGAGTTGGGAGCCGGTCCTACGAGCAGTACTTC. This codes for CAWSGVGSRSYEQYF. The chain is built from TRBV30 and TRBJ2-7; possibly TRBD2 for D (5 bases). Per germline, CDR1 GTSNPN and CDR2 SVGIG (reference sequence). This CDR3 region has 15 residues. The germline V and J ends were trimmed by 3 bases and 1 base, with 16 bases remaining between them.

V is TRBV5-1 and J is TRBJ2-3, with TRBD1 as a possible D gene (6 bases). This CDR3 spans 14 amino acids. Trimming removed 0 bases from V and 3 bases from J, with 8 bases in between. CDR1 and CDR2 from the germline V gene are SGHRS and YFSETQ. The CDR3 sequence: CASSLGGPTDTQYF. The CDR3 DNA is TGCGCCAGCAGCTTGGGGGGGCCAACAGATACGCAGTATTTT.

The chain uses TRBV29-1 and TRBJ2-3; a possible D gene is TRBD2 (5 bases). CDR1 and CDR2 (germline): SQVTM, ANQGSEA. The CDR3 runs to 14 residues. V lost 6 bases, J lost 1 base, and 14 bases lay in between. This CDR3 is CSVSSGSGTDTQYF. CDR3 sequence (DNA): TGCAGCGTATCCAGCGGTTCGGGCACAGATACGCAGTATTTT.

The chain combines TRBV18 with TRBJ2-3; TRBD1 agrees at 10 bases. J gave up 4 bases and V 2 bases, and 6 bases lay outside the gene matches. Germline V lookup: CDR1 KGHSH, CDR2 LQKENI. CDR3 length: 16 amino acids. CDR3 nucleotides: TGTGCCAGCTCACCAGGGACAGGGGTAAGGGCAGATACGCAGTATTTT. It yields the protein CASSPGTGVRADTQYF.

The chain recombines TRBV2 with TRBJ1-2, with D uncertain. The CDR3 extends over 13 amino acids. CDR1 is SNHLY, CDR2 FYNNEI, per germline. V lost 0 bases and J lost 0, with 2 bases in between. The CDR3 loop reads CASSEAANYGYTF. The CDR3 DNA reads TGTGCCAGCAGTGAAGCCGCTAACTATGGCTACACCTTC.

The genes are TRBV4-2 and TRBJ1-5; TRBD1 is a possible D gene (6 bases). CDR3 length: 15 amino acids. Germline CDR1 and CDR2: LGHNA and YNFKEQ. Trimming took 0 bases from V and 3 from J, leaving 9 bases between them. CDR3 coding DNA: TGTGCCAGCAGCCAAGATTGGGACAACAATCAGCCCCAGCATTTT. As protein: CASSQDWDNNQPQHF.

This sequence joins TRBV3-1 (or the pseudogene TRBV3-2) and TRBJ2-1, with 11 bases aligning to TRBD2. The CDR3 consists of 18 residues. From germline, CDR1 is LGHDT and CDR2 YNNKEL (reference sequence). The V gene end was trimmed by 3 bases and the J gene end by 7 bases; junction bases not matched to a gene: 14. In nucleotides, the CDR3 is TGTGCCAGCAGCCAGAGGAGACTAGCGGGGACCACTAGGAATGAGCAGTTCTTC. Translation gives CASSQRRLAGTTRNEQFF.

The V call is TRBV5-1, the J call TRBJ2-3; 7 bases map to TRBD2. Per germline, CDR1 SGHRS and CDR2 YFSETQ. The CDR3 contains 14 residues. The V gene end was trimmed by 1 base and the J gene end by 1 base; junction bases not matched to a gene: 0. The CDR3 spells CASSLTSGTDTQYF. The CDR3 coding sequence is TGCGCCAGCAGCTTGACTAGCGGCACAGATACGCAGTATTTT.

V usage is TRBV7-9 and J usage is TRBJ1-2, with D unclear. Germline CDR1 is SEHNR and CDR2 is FQNEAQ (reference sequence). The CDR3 length is 14 residues. V lost 1 base and J 3 bases, leaving 9 bases between the germline ends. This CDR3 reads CASSLGRGDYGYTF. The CDR3 bases are TGTGCCAGCAGCTTAGGTCGGGGAGACTATGGCTACACCTTC.

The gene calls are TRBV5-1 and TRBJ1-2, with 8 bases identical to TRBD1. Germline V gene lookup returns CDR1 SGHRS and CDR2 YFSETQ. Germline trimming cut 5 bases from V and 3 bases from J; bases unmatched to any gene: 6. This CDR3 has 14 residues. CDR3 nucleotide sequence: TGCGCCAGCAGACTCGACAGGGGTGACTATGGCTACACCTTC. This encodes CASRLDRGDYGYTF. The variable domain in full, with the rest retrieved from reference TRBV5-1 and TRBJ1-2, is KAGVTQTPRYLIKTRGQQVTLSCSPISGHRSVSWYQQTPGQGLQFLFEYFSETQRNKGNFPGRFSGRQFSNSRSEMNVSTLELGDSALYLCASRLDRGDYGYTFGSGTRLTVV.

The genes are TRBV5-4 and TRBJ2-5; 8 nucleotides line up with TRBD1. CDR1 and CDR2 (germline): SGHNT, YYREEE (reference sequence). V trimming: 3 bases; J trimming: 5 bases; junction bases outside the gene matches: 6. The CDR3 totals 14 residues. The CDR3 here is CASSSQGARETQYF. For the CDR3, the DNA is TGTGCCAGCAGCTCGCAGGGGGCACGGGAGACCCAGTACTTC.

The gene calls are TRBV6-1 and TRBJ1-2; 8 nucleotides match TRBD1. V shed 2 bases and J 2 bases; nucleotides not matched to a gene: 10. This CDR3 has 17 amino acids. Germline lookup yields CDR1 MNHNS and CDR2 SASEGT. The CDR3 bases are TGTGCCAGCAGTGAATACGGCAGGGGGCACAGGAACTATGGCTACACCTTC. Encoded protein: CASSEYGRGHRNYGYTF.